This T cell receptor beta chain was documented in a study of response to subunit inactivated influenza vaccine. Study-level results: The authors put forward the suggestion that each seasonal influenza vaccination may bring in only a limited number of new T cells.

Between the trimmed V and J ends, which lost 3 bases and 14 bases, there was a span of 17 bases. The CDR3 is 13 residues long. TCRdb reanalysed the RT-PCR reads using MiXCR and keeps one entry per CDR3 protein. The data show some 500,000 distinct CDR3 sequences, more than 15% seen once. This clonotype was picked up a small number of times. Its target is not known. The sample was CD4+ T cells sorted from PBMCs, taken less than 25 months after vaccination. The receptor was isolated from a man in his fifties or sixties who received an inactivated influenza vaccine. The chain recombines TRBV12-3 or TRBV12-4 with TRBJ2-1; perhaps D is TRBD1 or TRBD2 (5 bases each). CDR3: CASSLGPGSAEFF. In DNA form, the CDR3 reads TGTGCCAGCAGTTTGGGGCCAGGGAGCGCGGAGTTCTTC.